This T cell receptor beta chain is from a study of T cells in Graves' hyperthyroidism and ophthalmopathy. This clonotype was counted at least ten times. Trimming shortened V by 5 bases and J by 5 bases, and 12 bases separated the two germline ends. The CDR3 runs 13 residues. Amplified TCR beta CDR3 regions derived from RNA transcripts. Researchers ran a first-round RT-PCR on the TCR CDR3 using the HTBI primer set. TCRdb reprocessed the multiplex PCR reads with MiXCR, giving one entry per CDR3 protein. The top ten clones hold 30% to 35% of a sample with 350,000 to 400,000 distinct CDR3 sequences, under 15% of them seen once.

The chain has TRBV12-3 or TRBV12-4 and TRBJ2-5; D remains unclear. The clonotype was recovered from a woman aged 25 to 39 with Graves' hyperthyroidism. Sequencing used blood. CDR3 amino acids: CASSRRNDETQYF. For the CDR3, the DNA is TGTGCCAGCAGTCGGCGGAATGACGAGACCCAGTACTTC.